The rows below give T cell receptor beta chains drawn from one sample of a study of blood T cell repertoires in COVID-19. Measured with immunoSEQ multiplex PCR; TCRdb has only the in-frame clones, and not every one. The data contain approximately 210,000 clones, around 80% of them singletons. The sequenced material came from peripheral blood. The receptors stem from a man aged 45-65 years with active or convalescent COVID-19. CDR3s leave out the opening cysteine and the closing phenylalanine or tryptophan. A D gene is named only where the DNA matches it firmly.

d_gene: NA; v_gene: TRBV19; CDR3aa: ASGGYGYT
d_gene: NA; v_gene: TRBV5-1; CDR3aa: ASSLVGGYADTQY
d_gene: NA; v_gene: TRBV11-2; CDR3aa: ASSLDPLYTGELF
d_gene: TRBD1; v_gene: TRBV15; CDR3aa: ATSSLTGAETQY
d_gene: NA; v_gene: TRBV18; CDR3aa: ASSPVDRDQPQH
d_gene: NA; v_gene: TRBV10-2; CDR3aa: ASSGQEGTEAF
d_gene: NA; v_gene: TRBV28; CDR3aa: ASSFYGTSYTGELF
d_gene: TRBD2; v_gene: TRBV7-6; CDR3aa: ASSPGSGGAYEQF
d_gene: TRBD2; v_gene: TRBV3-1/TRBV3-2; CDR3aa: ASSQGTSGALTQY
d_gene: NA; v_gene: TRBV9; CDR3aa: ASSTASNTEAF
d_gene: NA; v_gene: TRBV7-8; CDR3aa: ASRINTGNQPQH
d_gene: TRBD1; v_gene: TRBV18; CDR3aa: ASSPGQDTEAF
d_gene: TRBD2; v_gene: TRBV11-2; CDR3aa: ASSLLAGAKGAQY
d_gene: NA; v_gene: TRBV29-1; CDR3aa: SVLGEGEAF
d_gene: NA; v_gene: TRBV28; CDR3aa: ASTDSIRSYEQY
d_gene: TRBD2; v_gene: TRBV11-2; CDR3aa: ASSLGGGLRVQY
d_gene: TRBD2; v_gene: TRBV5-1; CDR3aa: ASSLDRTSGYEQY
d_gene: NA; v_gene: TRBV24-1; CDR3aa: ATSDRQRASTDTQY
d_gene: NA; v_gene: TRBV27; CDR3aa: ASSFIRQIDYGYT
d_gene: TRBD2; v_gene: TRBV6-4; CDR3aa: ASSDGHSGSHEQF
d_gene: NA; v_gene: TRBV6-5; CDR3aa: ASSPRRGSYNEQF
d_gene: TRBD1; v_gene: TRBV30; CDR3aa: AWEGDSLGSEAF
d_gene: NA; v_gene: TRBV18; CDR3aa: ASSPGENTEAF
d_gene: NA; v_gene: TRBV6-5; CDR3aa: ASYGARRNYGYT
d_gene: TRBD2; v_gene: TRBV4-3; CDR3aa: ASSQGTGTSGGAETQY
d_gene: NA; v_gene: TRBV5-1; CDR3aa: ASREELTQY
d_gene: NA; v_gene: TRBV20-1; CDR3aa: SASRLVGGEQY
d_gene: TRBD2; v_gene: TRBV9; CDR3aa: ASSVSGRAPYNEQF
d_gene: NA; v_gene: TRBV2; CDR3aa: ASSAGTNTGELF
d_gene: TRBD1; v_gene: TRBV7-6; CDR3aa: ASSSNTGGMDTEAF
d_gene: TRBD2; v_gene: TRBV28; CDR3aa: ASSLPGLAGAGEQY
d_gene: NA; v_gene: TRBV21-1; CDR3aa: ASRGQGRNNYGYT
d_gene: TRBD1; v_gene: TRBV28; CDR3aa: ASSSPPGQGEKLF
d_gene: NA; v_gene: TRBV11-2; CDR3aa: ASSLDRAADTQY
d_gene: TRBD1; v_gene: TRBV19; CDR3aa: ASRLQGTLNTEAF
d_gene: NA; v_gene: TRBV9; CDR3aa: ASSVAVTAYEQY
d_gene: NA; v_gene: TRBV4-1; CDR3aa: ASSQGGLGLATGELF
d_gene: TRBD1; v_gene: TRBV27; CDR3aa: ASSLGNRGSYEQY
d_gene: TRBD1; v_gene: TRBV15; CDR3aa: ATSITGGAFDEQY
d_gene: NA; v_gene: TRBV27; CDR3aa: ASSLGWGPPPGANVLT
d_gene: NA; v_gene: TRBV10-3; CDR3aa: AISESPDTTSTNTQY
d_gene: TRBD2; v_gene: TRBV11-3; CDR3aa: ASSLGLAELTDTQY
d_gene: TRBD1; v_gene: TRBV10-3; CDR3aa: AIRPGTDYEQY
d_gene: TRBD2; v_gene: TRBV19; CDR3aa: ASSIGGAGARKTDTQY
d_gene: NA; v_gene: TRBV27; CDR3aa: ASSFQNSPLH
d_gene: TRBD1; v_gene: TRBV24-1; CDR3aa: ATSDTKDREAEAF
d_gene: TRBD1; v_gene: TRBV6-5; CDR3aa: ASSGPRGIWTEAF
d_gene: NA; v_gene: TRBV7-2; CDR3aa: ASSSGNGWRDGYT
d_gene: NA; v_gene: TRBV7-2; CDR3aa: ASSLRGLRGYT
d_gene: NA; v_gene: TRBV10-3; CDR3aa: AIKIAKEQY
d_gene: TRBD2; v_gene: TRBV30; CDR3aa: AWTPGRGTLQF
d_gene: NA; v_gene: TRBV11-2; CDR3aa: ASPYPISGANVLT
d_gene: TRBD2; v_gene: TRBV28; CDR3aa: ASRPAGLAPGQF
d_gene: NA; v_gene: TRBV29-1; CDR3aa: SVESRGQGGTEAF
d_gene: TRBD1; v_gene: TRBV5-1; CDR3aa: ASSTGQGATEAF
d_gene: NA; v_gene: TRBV4-1; CDR3aa: ASSQDGPYGYT
d_gene: TRBD1; v_gene: TRBV30; CDR3aa: AWSVWAGGINYGYT
d_gene: TRBD1; v_gene: TRBV28; CDR3aa: ASSLDRAGNYGYT
d_gene: NA; v_gene: TRBV19; CDR3aa: ASSIGVENTEAF
d_gene: TRBD1; v_gene: TRBV11-2; CDR3aa: ASSFSPTGTGELF